Reported below is one T cell receptor (beta chain). The source of the sample is a study of blood T cell repertoires in COVID-19. Across the study: Nucleic acid was either cDNA or gDNA, and it came from T cells, B-cell-depleted T cells, or PBMCs.

As processed by the authors: Scientists estimated how many nucleated cells there were by amplifying reference gene primers. Assay used: immunoSEQ multiplex PCR; TCRdb lists only in-frame clones, some missing. V and J calls and clone size follow that table, whereas D and trimming were derived from the DNA. The sample has roughly 150,000 clones, approximately 86% seen once; the top ten hold over 2%. Patients at the Seattle site were enrolled during active infection and followed longitudinally. V lost 6 bases, J lost 2 bases, and 11 bases lay in between. Per germline, CDR1 MNHEY and CDR2 SVGAGI. The CDR3 is made up of 14 amino acids.

The sequencing sample was made of peripheral blood. This TCR was sampled from a woman aged 80 or over with COVID-19, enrolled during active disease. J is TRBJ1-5 and V is TRBV6-5; possibly TRBD1 for D (5 bases). CDR3 protein: CASSGGNGNQPQHF. The DNA for the CDR3 is TGTGCCAGCAGCGGGGGGAATGGCAATCAGCCCCAGCATTTT.